This TCR beta chain was sequenced in a study of blood T cells in healthy people across ages. Concerning this clonotype: Its antigen remains unknown.

Trimming took off 2 bases at V and 5 bases at J, with 14 bases between the two ends. The germline gives CDR1 SGHRS, CDR2 YFSETQ. The CDR3 consists of 15 residues. Study outcomes and limitations: Using unsorted PBMCs precluded a conclusive naive versus antigen-experienced comparison.

With a J-beta primer mix and a sample-barcoded 5' primer, a second PCR ran about 7 to 12 cycles. TCRdb used MiXCR to reprocess the 5' RACE reads, holding one entry per CDR3 protein. The data show about 840,000 distinct CDR3 sequences, with just under 30% seen just once and roughly 10% held by the top ten. These records were also assigned to another study, of T cells of mothers and their children. That investigation notes: Nine systemically healthy Caucasian donors: three mothers, six children.

This chain joins TRBV5-1 and TRBJ2-1; TRBD1 might be the D (5 bases). This TCR came from a woman aged 40 to 50 in good health. The sample comprised blood. The CDR3 loop reads CASSLIGAGNNEQFF. CDR3 nucleotides: TGCGCCAGCAGCTTAATTGGTGCAGGGAACAATGAGCAGTTCTTC.